This TCR beta chain was recovered during a study of T cell repertoires in aging, cancer and after chemotherapy. Study in general: Healthy donor repertoires were recorded over several months to years and showed clear clonal overlap.

Study-level points and caveats: Healthy donors lost TCR diversity with age mainly through richness, cancer patients through richness and evenness. Age-matched healthy donors had significantly more diverse, less clonal blood TCR repertoires than untreated cancer patients.

A mixed TRB-A/B primer pool amplified rearranged TRB by multiplex touch-down PCR. TCRdb fed the multiplex PCR reads into MiXCR, producing one record per CDR3 protein. The sample lists approximately 9,600 distinct CDR3 sequences, about 25% occurring once. CDR1 and CDR2 (germline): GTSNPN, SVGIG (reference sequence). The length of the CDR3 is 13 residues. V lost 0 bases and J lost 1, with 3 bases in between. The template was genomic DNA from peripheral blood, not RNA. This clonotype is medium-sized in the sample. Its cognate antigen is unknown. The sequence came from a human donor in good health. This chain joins TRBV30 and TRBJ1-4; D gene unclear. The specimen was blood. For the CDR3, the DNA is TGTGCCTGGAGTGTACAAACTAATGAAAAACTGTTTTTT. This codes for CAWSVQTNEKLFF.